Following are 5 T cell receptor beta chains from one sample sequenced in a study of blood T cell repertoires in COVID-19 (dated by TCRdb to about 2020). The library was obtained by the immunoSEQ multiplex PCR assay. TCRdb's version of the immuneACCESS table is confined to in-frame rearrangements and falls short of the full clone set. An unresolved V gene accounts for under half of the shortfall where checked; the remainder is of unknown origin. This sample gives about 150,000 clones in total; roughly 80% of them show up just once. Roughly 0.52% of the sample lies in the top ten. Sequenced: peripheral blood. All receptors derive from a man aged 55-75 years with acute or convalescent COVID-19.

This clone was observed many times. The rearrangement uses TRBV10-2 and TRBJ1-2; no reliable D call. Germline CDR1 and CDR2: WSHSY and SAAADI. V lost 6 bases and J lost 2, with 10 bases in between. The CDR3 extends over 13 amino acids. The CDR3 DNA reads TGCGCCAGCAGAGGAGTTCGGAACTATGGCTACACCTTC. This translates into CASRGVRNYGYTF.

The CDR3 reads CASRDRGFSTNEKLFF. Here the CDR3 DNA reads TGTGCCAGTAGGGACAGGGGGTTCTCAACTAATGAAAAACTGTTTTTT. This rearrangement joins TRBV19 to TRBJ1-4; 10 positions agree with TRBD1. Losses at the gene ends were 6 bases for V and 0 bases for J; bases not matched to a gene: 4. The length of the CDR3 is 16 residues. Looked up from germline, CDR1 is LNHDA and CDR2 is SQIVND (reference sequence).

The rearrangement links TRBV6-5 to TRBJ1-2; possibly TRBD1 for D (6 bases). CDR3 size: 14 residues. Germline V gene sequence: CDR1 MNHEY, CDR2 SVGAGI. The ends were cut back, 4 bases at V and 4 bases at J, with 13 bases in the middle. The CDR3 loop is CASSSPGQRYGYTF. CDR3 DNA: TGTGCCAGCAGTTCACCGGGACAACGCTATGGCTACACCTTC.

The chain employs TRBV4-1 and TRBJ2-7, with D perhaps TRBD2 (7 bases). The CDR3 is 16 residues long. The germline V gene encodes CDR1 MGHRA and CDR2 YSYEKL. Trimming took 0 bases from V and 2 from J, leaving 14 bases between them. CDR3 coding DNA: TGCGCCAGCAGCCAAGATGAACAGGGAGGGACCTACGAGCAGTACTTC. As protein: CASSQDEQGGTYEQYF.

The chain combines TRBV6-5 with TRBJ1-2; TRBD1 matches 7 bases. After removal of 5 bases from V and 2 bases from J, the junction contained 8 bases not matched to a gene. This CDR3 is built from 15 residues. The germline V gene has CDR1 MNHEY and CDR2 SVGAGI. CDR3 bases: TGTGCCAGCAGTCCCGACCCGACAGGGAACTATGGCTACACCTTC. Translation gives CASSPDPTGNYGYTF.